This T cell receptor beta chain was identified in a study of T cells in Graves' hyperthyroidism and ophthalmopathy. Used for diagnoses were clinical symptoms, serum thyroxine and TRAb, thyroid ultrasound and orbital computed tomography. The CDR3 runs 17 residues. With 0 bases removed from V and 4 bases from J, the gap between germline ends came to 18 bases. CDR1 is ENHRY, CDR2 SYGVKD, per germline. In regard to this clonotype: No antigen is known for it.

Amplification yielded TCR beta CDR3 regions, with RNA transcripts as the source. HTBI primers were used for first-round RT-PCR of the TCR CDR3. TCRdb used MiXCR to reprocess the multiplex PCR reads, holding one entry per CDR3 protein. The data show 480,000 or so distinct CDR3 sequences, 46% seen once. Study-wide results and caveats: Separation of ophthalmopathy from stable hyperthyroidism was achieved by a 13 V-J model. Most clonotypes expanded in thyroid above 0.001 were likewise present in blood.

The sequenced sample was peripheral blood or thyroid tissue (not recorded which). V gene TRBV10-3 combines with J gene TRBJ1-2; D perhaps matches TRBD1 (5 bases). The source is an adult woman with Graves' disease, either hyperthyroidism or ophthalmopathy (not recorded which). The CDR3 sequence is CAISESIIGRVFYGYTF. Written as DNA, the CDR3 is TGTGCCATCAGTGAGTCGATTATCGGCAGGGTCTTCTATGGCTACACCTTC.